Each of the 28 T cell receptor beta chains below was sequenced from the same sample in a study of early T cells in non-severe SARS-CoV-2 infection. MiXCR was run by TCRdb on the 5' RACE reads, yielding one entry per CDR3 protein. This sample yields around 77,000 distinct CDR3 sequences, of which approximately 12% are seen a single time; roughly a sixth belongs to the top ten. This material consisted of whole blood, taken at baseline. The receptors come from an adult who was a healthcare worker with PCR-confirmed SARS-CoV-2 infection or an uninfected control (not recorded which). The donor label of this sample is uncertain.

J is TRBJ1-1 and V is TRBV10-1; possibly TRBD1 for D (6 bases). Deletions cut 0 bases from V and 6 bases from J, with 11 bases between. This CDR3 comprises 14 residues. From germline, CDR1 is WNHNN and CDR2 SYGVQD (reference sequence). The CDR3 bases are TGCGCCAGCAGTGAGTCTACAGGGATGGCTGAAGCTTTCTTT. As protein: CASSESTGMAEAFF.

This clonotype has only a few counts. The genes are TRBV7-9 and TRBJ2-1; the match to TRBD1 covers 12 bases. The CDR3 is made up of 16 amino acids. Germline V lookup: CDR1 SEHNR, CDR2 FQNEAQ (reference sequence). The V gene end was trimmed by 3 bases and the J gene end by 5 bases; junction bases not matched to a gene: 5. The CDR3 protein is CASSFRDRGPDNEQFF. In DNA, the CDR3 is TGTGCCAGCAGCTTCCGGGACAGGGGGCCCGACAATGAGCAGTTCTTC.

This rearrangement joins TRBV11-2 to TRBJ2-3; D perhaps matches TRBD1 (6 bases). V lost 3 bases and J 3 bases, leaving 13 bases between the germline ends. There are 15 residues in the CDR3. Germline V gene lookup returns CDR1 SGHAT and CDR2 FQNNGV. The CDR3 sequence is CASSFSGRGTDTQYF. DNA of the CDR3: TGTGCCAGCAGCTTTTCCGGCAGGGGAACAGATACGCAGTATTTT.

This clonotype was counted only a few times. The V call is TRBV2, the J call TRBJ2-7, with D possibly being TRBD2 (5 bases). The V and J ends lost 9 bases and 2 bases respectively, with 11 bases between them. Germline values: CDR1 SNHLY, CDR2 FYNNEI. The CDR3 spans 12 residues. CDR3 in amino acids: CARGRTTYEQYF. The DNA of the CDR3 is TGTGCCAGAGGGAGAACAACCTACGAGCAGTACTTC. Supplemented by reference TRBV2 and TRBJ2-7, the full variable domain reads EPEVTQTPSHQVTQMGQEVILRCVPISNHLYFYWYRQILGQKVEFLVSFYNNEISEKSEIFDDQFSVERPDGSNFTLKIRSTKLEDSAMYFCARGRTTYEQYFGPGTRLTVT.

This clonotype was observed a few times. In DNA form, the CDR3 reads TGTGCCAGCAGCTTAGAATTGAGGGGTGGTACTGAAGCTTTCTTT. This translates into CASSLELRGGTEAFF. J is TRBJ1-1 and V is TRBV11-3; D perhaps matches TRBD1 (5 bases). Germline lookup yields CDR1 SGHNT and CDR2 YENEEA. This CDR3 is 15 amino acids long. Trimming pared 0 bases from V and 5 bases from J, leaving 13 bases between. The full variable domain, with the rest looked up from reference TRBV11-3 and TRBJ1-1, is EAGVVQSPRYKIIEKKQPVAFWCNPISGHNTLYWYLQNLGQGPELLIRYENEEAVDDSQLPKDRFSAERLKGVDSTLKIQPAELGDSAVYLCASSLELRGGTEAFFGQGTRLTVV.

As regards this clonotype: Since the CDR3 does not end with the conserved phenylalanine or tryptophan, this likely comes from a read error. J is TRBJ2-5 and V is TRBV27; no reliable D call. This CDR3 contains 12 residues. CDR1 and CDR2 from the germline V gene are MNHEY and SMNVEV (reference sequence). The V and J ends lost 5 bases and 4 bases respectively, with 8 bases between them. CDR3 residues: CASSGPGETQYL. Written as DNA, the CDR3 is TGTGCCAGCAGTGGGCCGGGAGAGACCCAGTACCTC.

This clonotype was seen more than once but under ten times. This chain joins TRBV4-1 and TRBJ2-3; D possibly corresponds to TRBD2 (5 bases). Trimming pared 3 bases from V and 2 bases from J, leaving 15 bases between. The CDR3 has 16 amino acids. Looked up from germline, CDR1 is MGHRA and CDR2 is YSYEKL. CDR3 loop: CASSHLGLAVTDTQYF. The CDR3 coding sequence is TGCGCCAGCAGCCATCTCGGACTGGCCGTCACAGATACGCAGTATTTT.

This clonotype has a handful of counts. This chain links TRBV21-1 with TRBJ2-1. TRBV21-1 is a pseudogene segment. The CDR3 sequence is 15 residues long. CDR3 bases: TGTGCCAGCAGCTCTCAGACCATGACGGTGAATGAGCAGTTCTTC. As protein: CASSSQTMTVNEQFF.

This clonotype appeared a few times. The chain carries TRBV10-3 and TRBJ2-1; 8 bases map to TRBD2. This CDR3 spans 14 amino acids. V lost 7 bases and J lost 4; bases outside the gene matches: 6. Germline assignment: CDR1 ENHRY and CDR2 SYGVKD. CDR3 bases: TGTGCCATCACTCGGGAGGGAGGGTACAATGAGCAGTTCTTC. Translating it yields CAITREGGYNEQFF.

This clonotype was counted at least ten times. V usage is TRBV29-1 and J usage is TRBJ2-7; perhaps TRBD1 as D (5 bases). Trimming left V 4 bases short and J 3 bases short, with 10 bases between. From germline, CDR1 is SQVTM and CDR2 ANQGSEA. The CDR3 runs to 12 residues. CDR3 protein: CSVGQGFYEQYF. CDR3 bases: TGCAGCGTTGGGCAGGGTTTCTACGAGCAGTACTTC.

CDR3: CASSLTSGHSTDTQYF. The CDR3 DNA follows: TGTGCCAGCAGCTTGACTAGCGGGCATAGCACAGATACGCAGTATTTT. The chain employs TRBV5-6 and TRBJ2-3, with 9 positions matching TRBD2. The CDR3 spans 16 residues. Germline V gives CDR1 SGHDT, CDR2 YYEEEE. Trimming cost V 1 base and J 0 bases; bases outside gene matches: 3.

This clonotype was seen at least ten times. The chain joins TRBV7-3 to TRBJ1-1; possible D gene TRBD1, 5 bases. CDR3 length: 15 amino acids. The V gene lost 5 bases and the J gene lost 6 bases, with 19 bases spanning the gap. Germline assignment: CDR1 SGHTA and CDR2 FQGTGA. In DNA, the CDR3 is TGTGCCAGCAGCCCGGGGCGAGGGGCGTGGGCTGAAGCTTTCTTT. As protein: CASSPGRGAWAEAFF.

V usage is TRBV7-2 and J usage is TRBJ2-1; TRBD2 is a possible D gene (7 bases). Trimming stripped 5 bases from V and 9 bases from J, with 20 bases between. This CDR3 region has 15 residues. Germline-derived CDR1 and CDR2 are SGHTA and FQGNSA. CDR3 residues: CASSPPRGARGEQFF. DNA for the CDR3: TGTGCCAGCAGCCCACCCCGGGGGGCGCGCGGTGAGCAGTTCTTC.

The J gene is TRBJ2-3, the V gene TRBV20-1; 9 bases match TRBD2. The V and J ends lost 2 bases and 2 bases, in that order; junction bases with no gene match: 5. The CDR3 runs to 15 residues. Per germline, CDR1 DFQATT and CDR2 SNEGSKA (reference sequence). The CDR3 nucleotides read TGCAGTGCTAGAATTACTAGCGGGTACACAGATACGCAGTATTTT. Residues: CSARITSGYTDTQYF.

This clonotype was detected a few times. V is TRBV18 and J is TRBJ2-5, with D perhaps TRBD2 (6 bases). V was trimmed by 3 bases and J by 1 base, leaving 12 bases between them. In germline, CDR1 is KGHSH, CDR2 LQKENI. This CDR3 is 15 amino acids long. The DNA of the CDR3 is TGTGCCAGCTCACCCCCAAATAGCGGCCAAGAGACCCAGTACTTC. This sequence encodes CASSPPNSGQETQYF. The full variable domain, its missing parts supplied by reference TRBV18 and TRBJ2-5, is NAGVMQNPRHLVRRRGQEARLRCSPMKGHSHVYWYRQLPEEGLKFMVYLQKENIIDESGMPKERFSAEFPKEGPSILRIQQVVRGDSAAYFCASSPPNSGQETQYFGPGTRLLVL.

CDR3 bases: TGTGCCAGCAGCGGACCGCTAGCGGGGGGGCGAGATACGCAGTATTTT. It specifies CASSGPLAGGRDTQYF. The chain is built from TRBV7-9 and TRBJ2-3; TRBD2 agrees at 12 bases. Losses at the gene ends were 5 bases for V and 5 bases for J; bases not matched to a gene: 8. Germline V lookup: CDR1 SEHNR, CDR2 FQNEAQ (reference sequence). The CDR3 contains 16 residues.

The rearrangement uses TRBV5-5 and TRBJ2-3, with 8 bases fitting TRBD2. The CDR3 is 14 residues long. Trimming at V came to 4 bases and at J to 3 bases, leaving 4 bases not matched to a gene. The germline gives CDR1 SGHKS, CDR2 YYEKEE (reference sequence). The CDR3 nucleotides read TGTGCCAGCAGCCACGAGCGGGGGACAGATACGCAGTATTTT. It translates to CASSHERGTDTQYF.

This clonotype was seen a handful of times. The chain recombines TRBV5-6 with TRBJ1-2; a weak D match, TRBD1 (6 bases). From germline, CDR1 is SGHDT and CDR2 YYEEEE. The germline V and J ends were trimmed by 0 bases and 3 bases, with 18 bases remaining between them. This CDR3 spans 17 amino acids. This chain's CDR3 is CASSLEGGGGQDYGYTF. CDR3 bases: TGTGCCAGCAGCTTGGAAGGCGGCGGGGGACAAGACTATGGCTACACCTTC.

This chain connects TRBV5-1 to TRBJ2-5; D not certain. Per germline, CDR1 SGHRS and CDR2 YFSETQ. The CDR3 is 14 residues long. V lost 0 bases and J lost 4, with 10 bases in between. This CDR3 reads CASSLALRAETQYF. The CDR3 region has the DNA TGCGCCAGCAGCTTGGCCCTTCGAGCAGAGACCCAGTACTTC.

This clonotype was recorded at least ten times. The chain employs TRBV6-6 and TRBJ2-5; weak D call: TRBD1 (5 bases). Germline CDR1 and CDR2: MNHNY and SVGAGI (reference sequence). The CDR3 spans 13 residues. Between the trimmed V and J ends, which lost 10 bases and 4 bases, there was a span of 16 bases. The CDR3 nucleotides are TGTGCCACGGATAGGGGTTTGGGAGAGACCCAGTACTTC. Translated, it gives CATDRGLGETQYF.

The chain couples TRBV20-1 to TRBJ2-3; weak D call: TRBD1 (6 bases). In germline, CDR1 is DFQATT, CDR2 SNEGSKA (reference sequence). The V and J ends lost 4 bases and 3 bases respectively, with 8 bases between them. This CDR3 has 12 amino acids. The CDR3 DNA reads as TGCAGTGCTAACAGGGTGACAGATACGCAGTATTTT. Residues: CSANRVTDTQYF.

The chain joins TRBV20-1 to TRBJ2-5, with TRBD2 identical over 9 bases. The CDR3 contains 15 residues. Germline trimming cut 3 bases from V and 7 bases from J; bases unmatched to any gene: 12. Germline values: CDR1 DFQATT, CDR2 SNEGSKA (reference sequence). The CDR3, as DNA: TGCAGTGCTAGCTCCCCTAGCGGGGCTAGTAGGACCCAGTACTTC. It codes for CSASSPSGASRTQYF.

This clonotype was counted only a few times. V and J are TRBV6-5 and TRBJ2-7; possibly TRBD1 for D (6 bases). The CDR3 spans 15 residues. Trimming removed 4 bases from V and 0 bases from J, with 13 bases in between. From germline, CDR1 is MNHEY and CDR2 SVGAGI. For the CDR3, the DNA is TGTGCCAGCAGTTCACCGGGACACGGCTCCTACGAGCAGTACTTC. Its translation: CASSSPGHGSYEQYF.

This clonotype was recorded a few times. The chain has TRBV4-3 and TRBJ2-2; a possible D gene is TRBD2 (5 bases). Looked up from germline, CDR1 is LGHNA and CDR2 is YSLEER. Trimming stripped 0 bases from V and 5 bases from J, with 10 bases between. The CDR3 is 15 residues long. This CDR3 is CASSQDIGETGELFF. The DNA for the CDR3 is TGCGCCAGCAGCCAAGATATCGGGGAGACCGGGGAGCTGTTTTTT.

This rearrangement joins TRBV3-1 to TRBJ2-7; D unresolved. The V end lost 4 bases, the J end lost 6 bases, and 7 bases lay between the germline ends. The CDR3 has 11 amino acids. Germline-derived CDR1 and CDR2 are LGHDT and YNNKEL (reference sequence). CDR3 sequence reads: CASSLCSEQYF. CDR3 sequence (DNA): TGTGCCAGCAGCCTCTGCTCCGAGCAGTACTTC.

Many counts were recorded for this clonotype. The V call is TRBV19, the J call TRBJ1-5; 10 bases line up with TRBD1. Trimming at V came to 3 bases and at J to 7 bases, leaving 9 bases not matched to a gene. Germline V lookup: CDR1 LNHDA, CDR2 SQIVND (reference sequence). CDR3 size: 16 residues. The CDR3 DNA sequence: TGTGCCAGTAGTATTCCGACAGGGGGCCCATCCCAGCCCCAGCATTTT. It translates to CASSIPTGGPSQPQHF.

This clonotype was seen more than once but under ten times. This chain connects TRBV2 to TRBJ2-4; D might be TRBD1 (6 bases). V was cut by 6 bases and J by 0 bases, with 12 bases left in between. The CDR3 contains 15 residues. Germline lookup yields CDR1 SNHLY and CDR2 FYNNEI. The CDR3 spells CASSGTGTAKNIQYF. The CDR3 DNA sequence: TGTGCCAGCAGCGGAACAGGGACAGCCAAAAACATTCAGTACTTC.

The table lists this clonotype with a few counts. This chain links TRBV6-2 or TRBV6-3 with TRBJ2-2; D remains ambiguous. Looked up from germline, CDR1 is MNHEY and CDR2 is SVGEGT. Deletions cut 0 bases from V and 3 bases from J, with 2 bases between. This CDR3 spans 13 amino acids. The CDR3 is CASSYSYTGELFF. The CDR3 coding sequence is TGTGCCAGCAGTTACTCTTACACCGGGGAGCTGTTTTTT.